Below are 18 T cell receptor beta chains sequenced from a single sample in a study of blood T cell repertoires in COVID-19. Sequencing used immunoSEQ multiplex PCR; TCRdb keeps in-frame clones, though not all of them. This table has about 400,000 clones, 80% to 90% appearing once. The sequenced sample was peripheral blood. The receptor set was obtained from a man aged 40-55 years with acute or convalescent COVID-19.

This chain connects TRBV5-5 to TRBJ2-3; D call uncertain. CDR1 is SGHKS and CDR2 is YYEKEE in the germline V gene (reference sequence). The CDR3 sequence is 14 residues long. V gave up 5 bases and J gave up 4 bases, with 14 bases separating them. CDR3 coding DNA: TGTGCCAGCAGAGACCGACGCGGTTCAGATACGCAGTATTTT. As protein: CASRDRRGSDTQYF.

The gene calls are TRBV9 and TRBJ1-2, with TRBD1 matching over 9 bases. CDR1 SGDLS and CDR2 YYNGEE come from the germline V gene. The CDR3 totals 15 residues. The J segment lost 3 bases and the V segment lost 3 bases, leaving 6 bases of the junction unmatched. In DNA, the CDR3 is TGTGCCAGCAGCGCCCAGGGACAGGGAGACTATGGCTACACCTTC. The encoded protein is CASSAQGQGDYGYTF.

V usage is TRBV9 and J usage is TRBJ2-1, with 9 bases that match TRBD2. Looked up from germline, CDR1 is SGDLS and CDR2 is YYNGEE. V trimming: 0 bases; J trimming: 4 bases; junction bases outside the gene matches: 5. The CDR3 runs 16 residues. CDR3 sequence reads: CASSVVGAGGYNEQFF. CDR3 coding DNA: TGTGCCAGCAGCGTAGTCGGAGCGGGGGGTTACAATGAGCAGTTCTTC.

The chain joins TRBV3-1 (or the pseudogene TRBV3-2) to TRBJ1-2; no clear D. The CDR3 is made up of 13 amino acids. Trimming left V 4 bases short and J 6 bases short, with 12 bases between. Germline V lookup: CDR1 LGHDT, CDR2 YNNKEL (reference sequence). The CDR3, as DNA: TGTGCCAGCAGCCCCCGGGAACGAAATGGCTACACCTTC. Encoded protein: CASSPRERNGYTF.

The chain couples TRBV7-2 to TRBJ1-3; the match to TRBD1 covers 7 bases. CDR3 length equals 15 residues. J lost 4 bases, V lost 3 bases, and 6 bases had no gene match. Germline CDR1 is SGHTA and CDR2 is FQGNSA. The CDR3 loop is CASSFTGASGNTIYF. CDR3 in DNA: TGTGCCAGCAGCTTCACAGGGGCGTCAGGAAACACCATATATTTT.

The CDR3 bases are TGTGCCAGCAGTTCTCAGGGGGTCGCAACTAATGAAAAACTGTTTTTT. It encodes CASSSQGVATNEKLFF. The chain recombines TRBV6-2 or TRBV6-3 with TRBJ1-4; 7 nucleotides match TRBD1. The ends lost 4 bases at V and 0 bases at J; junction bases unmatched: 5. The germline CDR1 and CDR2 sequences are MNHEY and SVGEGT. The CDR3 length is 16 residues.

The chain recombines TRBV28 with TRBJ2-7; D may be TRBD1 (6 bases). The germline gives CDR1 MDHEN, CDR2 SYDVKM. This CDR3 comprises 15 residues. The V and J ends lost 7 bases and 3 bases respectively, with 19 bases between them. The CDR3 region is CASTKLRDTHYEQYF. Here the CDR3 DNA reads TGTGCCAGCACAAAACTCCGGGACACTCACTACGAGCAGTACTTC.

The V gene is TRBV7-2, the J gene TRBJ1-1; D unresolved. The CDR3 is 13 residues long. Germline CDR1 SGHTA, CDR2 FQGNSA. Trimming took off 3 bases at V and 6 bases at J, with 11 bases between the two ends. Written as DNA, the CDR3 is TGTGCCAGCAGCTTCAGGAGAGGGTCTGAAGCTTTCTTT. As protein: CASSFRRGSEAFF.

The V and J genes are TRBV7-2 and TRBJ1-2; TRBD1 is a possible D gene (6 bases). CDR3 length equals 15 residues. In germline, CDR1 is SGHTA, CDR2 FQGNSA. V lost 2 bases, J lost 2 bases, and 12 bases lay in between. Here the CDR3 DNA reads TGTGCCAGCAGCTTAATTGCTACAGGGAACTATGGCTACACCTTC. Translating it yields CASSLIATGNYGYTF.

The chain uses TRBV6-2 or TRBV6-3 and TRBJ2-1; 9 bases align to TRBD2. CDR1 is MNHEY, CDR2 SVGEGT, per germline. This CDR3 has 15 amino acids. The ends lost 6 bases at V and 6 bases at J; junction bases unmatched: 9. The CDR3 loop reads CASSGRAGGRNEQFF. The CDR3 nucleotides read TGTGCCAGCAGCGGGCGAGCGGGGGGACGCAATGAGCAGTTCTTC.

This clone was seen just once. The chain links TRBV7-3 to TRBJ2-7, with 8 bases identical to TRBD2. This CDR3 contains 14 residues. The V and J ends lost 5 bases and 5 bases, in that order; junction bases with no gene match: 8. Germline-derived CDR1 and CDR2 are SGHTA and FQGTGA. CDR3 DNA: TGTGCCAGCAGCCCTACGGGAGGGGCAGACGAGCAGTACTTC. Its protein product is CASSPTGGADEQYF.

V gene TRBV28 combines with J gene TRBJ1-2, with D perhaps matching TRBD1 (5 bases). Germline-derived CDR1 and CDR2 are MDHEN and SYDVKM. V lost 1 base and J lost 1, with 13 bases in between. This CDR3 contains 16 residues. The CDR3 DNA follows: TGTGCCAGCAGTTTATCCGACAGAGCAGTTAACTATGGCTACACCTTC. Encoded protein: CASSLSDRAVNYGYTF.

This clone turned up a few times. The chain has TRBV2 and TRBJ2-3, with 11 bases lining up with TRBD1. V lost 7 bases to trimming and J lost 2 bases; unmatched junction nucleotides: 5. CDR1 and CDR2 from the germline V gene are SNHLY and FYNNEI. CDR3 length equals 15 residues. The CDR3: CASKRDRGATDTQYF. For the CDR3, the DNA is TGTGCCAGCAAGAGGGACAGGGGGGCCACAGATACGCAGTATTTT.

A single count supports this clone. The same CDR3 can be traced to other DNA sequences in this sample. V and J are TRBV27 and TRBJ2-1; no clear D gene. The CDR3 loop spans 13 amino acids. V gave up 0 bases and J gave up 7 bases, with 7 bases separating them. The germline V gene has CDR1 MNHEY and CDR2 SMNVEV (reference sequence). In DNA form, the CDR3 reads TGTGCCAGCAGTTTATCCCGAGAGAATGAGCAGTTCTTC. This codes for CASSLSRENEQFF.

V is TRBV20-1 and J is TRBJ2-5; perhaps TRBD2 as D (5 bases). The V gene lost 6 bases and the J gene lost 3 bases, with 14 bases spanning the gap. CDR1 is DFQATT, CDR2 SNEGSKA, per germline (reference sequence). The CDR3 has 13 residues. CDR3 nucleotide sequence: TGCAGTGCCAGTGGGCTAGCAAAAGAGACCCAGTACTTC. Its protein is CSASGLAKETQYF.

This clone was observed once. CDR3 in DNA: TGCGCCAGCTCTGAGGGCCCGGGGATGAACACTGAAGCTTTCTTT. Translated: CASSEGPGMNTEAFF. The chain links TRBV5-1 to TRBJ1-1; D uncertain. Per the germline V gene, CDR1 is SGHRS and CDR2 is YFSETQ. The CDR3 contains 15 residues. V was pared by 7 bases and J by 0 bases, with 16 bases between.

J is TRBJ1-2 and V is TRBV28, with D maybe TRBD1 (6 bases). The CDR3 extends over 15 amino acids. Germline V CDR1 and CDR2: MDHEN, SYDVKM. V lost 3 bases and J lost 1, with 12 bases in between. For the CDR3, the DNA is TGTGCCAGCAGTTTCTCAGCAGGGGTTAACTATGGCTACACCTTC. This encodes CASSFSAGVNYGYTF.

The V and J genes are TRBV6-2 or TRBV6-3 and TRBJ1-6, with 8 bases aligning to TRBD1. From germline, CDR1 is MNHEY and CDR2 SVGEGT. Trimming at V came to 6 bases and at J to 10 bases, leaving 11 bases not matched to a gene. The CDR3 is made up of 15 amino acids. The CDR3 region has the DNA TGTGCCAGCAGCGAAACGACAGGGGAGGGGTCACCCCTCCACTTT. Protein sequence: CASSETTGEGSPLHF.